This entry describes one T cell receptor beta chain. The cohort comprised adults aged 18 to 89 years residing in about two dozen US areas. In assigning cohorts, the study relied on participant-reported clinical history. The CDR3 covers 14 residues. The V segment lost 4 bases and the J segment 3 bases; nucleotides outside the gene matches: 6. In germline, CDR1 is SGHRS, CDR2 YFSETQ. This record comes from a study of blood T cell repertoires in COVID-19. Study overall: T cells, B-cell-depleted T cells, or PBMCs supplied cDNA or gDNA.

Under the authors' procedure: How many nucleated cells were present was estimated from reference gene primer amplification. TCRdb's copy holds only in-frame clones and misses some; the assay was immunoSEQ multiplex PCR. Clone size and V and J calls were adopted from that table, with D and trimming inferred from the DNA. The repertoire holds around 310,000 clones, with roughly nine tenths as singletons. Source material: PBMCs or T cells enriched from blood (not recorded which). The chain carries TRBV5-1 and TRBJ1-1, with 7 bases fitting TRBD1. This TCR derives from a woman aged 30 to 39 who had recovered from COVID-19. The CDR3 reads CASSRRTGDTEAFF. The CDR3 DNA follows: TGCGCCAGCAGCCGGAGGACAGGCGACACTGAAGCTTTCTTT.